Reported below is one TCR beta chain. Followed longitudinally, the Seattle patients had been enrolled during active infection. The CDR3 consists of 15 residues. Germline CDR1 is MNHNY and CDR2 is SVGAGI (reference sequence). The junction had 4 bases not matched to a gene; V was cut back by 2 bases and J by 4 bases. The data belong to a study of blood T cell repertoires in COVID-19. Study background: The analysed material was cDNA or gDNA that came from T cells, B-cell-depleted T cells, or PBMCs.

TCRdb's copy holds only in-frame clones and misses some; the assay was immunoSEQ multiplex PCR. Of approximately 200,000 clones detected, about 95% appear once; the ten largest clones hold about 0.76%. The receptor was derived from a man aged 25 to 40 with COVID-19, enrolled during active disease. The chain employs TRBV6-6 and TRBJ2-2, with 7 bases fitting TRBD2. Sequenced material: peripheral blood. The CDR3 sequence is CASSYPGEGTGELFF. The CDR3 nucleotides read TGTGCCAGCAGTTACCCGGGGGAGGGCACCGGGGAGCTGTTTTTT.